One TCR beta chain is described in this entry. The antigen this receptor binds is unknown. The record has no base qualities; no much larger clone is one base away. From the germline V gene, CDR1 is MNHEY and CDR2 is SVGAGI. The junction shows trimming of 6 bases on V and 11 bases on J, plus 11 bases between the germline ends. Including cysteine and phenylalanine, the CDR3 has 12 amino acids. The DNA shown is the 36-base CDR3, in frame from base 1. The sample comes from a study of T cell repertoires in cytomegalovirus infection (dated by TCRdb to between 2018 and 2021). General notes on the study: Donor HLA type was relevant to the analysis, because carriage of CMV infection together with the matching HLA type was indicated by public TCR beta signatures. Overall results and qualifications from the work: Carriers of CMV infection plus the relevant HLA type were discriminated by the cumulative frequency of public TCR beta family members in the study cohort and in an independent approximately 350-donor cohort. The ex vivo response was dominated by HLA-C-restricted CMV-specific TCR beta clonotypes, which also provided the single most frequent clonotype in two of eight donors.

The sequencing machine was an Illumina HiSeq 1500. TCRdb reran the public reads through fastp at Q25 and MiXCR, keeping productive beta chains. Each CDR3 protein gets just one entry, which takes the most common genes and DNA from the rows behind it. Here the sample has about 740,000 distinct CDR3 sequences; roughly 36% occur a single time. The leading ten clones occupy roughly 2.9% of the sample. The sample consisted of PBMCs. The sequence is built from TRBV6-5 and TRBJ1-6; a tentative D call is TRBD1 (6 bases match). The receptor was derived from a human donor in good health (CMV status not recorded). Some clones in this sample may be carry-over from other donors' samples. This receptor carries the CDR3 CASRRDKAPLHF. In nucleotide form, the sequence is TGTGCCAGCAGGAGGGACAAAGCACCCCTCCACTTT.